This T cell receptor (beta chain) was profiled in a study of shared T cell receptors in the human thymus. The germline V gene has CDR1 LGHNA and CDR2 YSLEER. CDR3 length equals 15 residues. Assay used: immunoSEQ multiplex PCR; TCRdb lists only in-frame clones, some missing. The data contain hundreds of thousands of clones, 75% to 85% of them singletons. The same data also contributed to another study, on human thymus T cells.

Sequencing was done on a sample of thymocytes. This clonotype was obtained from a boy less than two years old with a congenital heart defect. V usage is TRBV4-3 and J usage is TRBJ2-5; a possible D gene is TRBD2 (6 bases). The J call may be wrong; the DNA end is better matched by TRBJ2-7. This CDR3 reads CASSLRFGGSHEQYF. The CDR3 DNA is TGCGCCAGCAGCCTACGTTTCGGGGGTAGCCACGAGCAGTACTTC.